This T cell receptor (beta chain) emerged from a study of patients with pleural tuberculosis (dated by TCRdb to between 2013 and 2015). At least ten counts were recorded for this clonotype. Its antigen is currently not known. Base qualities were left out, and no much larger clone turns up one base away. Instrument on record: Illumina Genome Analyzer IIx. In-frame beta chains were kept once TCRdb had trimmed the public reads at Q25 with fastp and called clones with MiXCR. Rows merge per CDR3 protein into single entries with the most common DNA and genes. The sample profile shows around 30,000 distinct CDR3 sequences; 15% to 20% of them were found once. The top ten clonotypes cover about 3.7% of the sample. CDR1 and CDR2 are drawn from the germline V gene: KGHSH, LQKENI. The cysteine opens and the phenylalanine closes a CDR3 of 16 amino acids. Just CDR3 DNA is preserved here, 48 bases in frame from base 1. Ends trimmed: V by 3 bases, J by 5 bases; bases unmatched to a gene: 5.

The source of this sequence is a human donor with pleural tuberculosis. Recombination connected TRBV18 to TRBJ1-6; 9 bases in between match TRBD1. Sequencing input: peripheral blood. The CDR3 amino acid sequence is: CASSPRTGVDNSPLHF. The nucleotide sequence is TGTGCCAGCTCACCTCGGACAGGGGTGGATAATTCACCCCTCCACTTT.